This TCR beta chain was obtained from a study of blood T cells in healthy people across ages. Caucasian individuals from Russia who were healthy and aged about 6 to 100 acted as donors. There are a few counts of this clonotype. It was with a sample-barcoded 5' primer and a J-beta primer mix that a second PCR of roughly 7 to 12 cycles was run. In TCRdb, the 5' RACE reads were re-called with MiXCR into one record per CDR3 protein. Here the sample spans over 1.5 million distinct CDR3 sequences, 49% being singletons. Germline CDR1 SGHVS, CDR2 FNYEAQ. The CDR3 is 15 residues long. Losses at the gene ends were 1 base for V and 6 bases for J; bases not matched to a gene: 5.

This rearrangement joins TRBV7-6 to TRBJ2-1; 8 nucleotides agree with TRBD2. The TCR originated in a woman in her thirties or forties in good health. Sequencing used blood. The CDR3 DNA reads TGTGCCAGCAGCTTAGTCGGGACTAGTTTCAATGAGCAGTTCTTC. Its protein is CASSLVGTSFNEQFF.